What follows is one TCR beta chain and its context. This CDR3 comprises 15 residues. Germline CDR1 KGHDR, CDR2 SFDVKD. Germline trimming cut 3 bases from V and 0 bases from J; bases unmatched to any gene: 3. This sample is drawn from a study of blood T cell repertoires in COVID-19. Study as a whole: The cDNA or gDNA used as material had been derived from T cells, B-cell-depleted T cells, or PBMCs.

In the original analysis: Nucleated cell number was recorded as an estimate derived from reference gene primer amplification. TCRdb's copy holds only in-frame clones and misses some; the assay was immunoSEQ multiplex PCR. V and J calls and clone size are as listed in that table; D and trimming were resolved from the DNA. The table lists about 190,000 clones, about 86% of them singletons. The sequencing input was peripheral blood. This TCR derives from a man in his thirties or forties with active or convalescent COVID-19. V and J are TRBV24-1 and TRBJ2-7; 8 positions agree with TRBD1. The CDR3 nucleotides are TGTGCCACCAGTGATGGGGACAGGAGCTCCTACGAGCAGTACTTC. As protein: CATSDGDRSSYEQYF.